This entry concerns a single TCR beta chain. These data belong to a study of T cell changes during pregnancy in multiple sclerosis. Losses at the gene ends were 10 bases for V and 5 bases for J; bases not matched to a gene: 9. Germline CDR1 reads MNHEY; CDR2 reads SVGAGI. CDR3 length equals 13 residues. TCRdb's copy holds only in-frame clones and misses some; the assay was immunoSEQ multiplex PCR. This table has tens of thousands of clones, roughly nine tenths appearing once. V gene TRBV6-5 combines with J gene TRBJ2-7, with TRBD1 matching 9 bases. The material sequenced was CD8+ T cells from peripheral blood mononuclear cells, taken before pregnancy. The origin of this receptor is a female donor with multiple sclerosis, enrolled in a pregnancy study. The CDR3 spells CATLGTGKHEQYF. The CDR3 nucleotides read TGTGCCACCCTAGGGACAGGGAAGCACGAGCAGTACTTC.